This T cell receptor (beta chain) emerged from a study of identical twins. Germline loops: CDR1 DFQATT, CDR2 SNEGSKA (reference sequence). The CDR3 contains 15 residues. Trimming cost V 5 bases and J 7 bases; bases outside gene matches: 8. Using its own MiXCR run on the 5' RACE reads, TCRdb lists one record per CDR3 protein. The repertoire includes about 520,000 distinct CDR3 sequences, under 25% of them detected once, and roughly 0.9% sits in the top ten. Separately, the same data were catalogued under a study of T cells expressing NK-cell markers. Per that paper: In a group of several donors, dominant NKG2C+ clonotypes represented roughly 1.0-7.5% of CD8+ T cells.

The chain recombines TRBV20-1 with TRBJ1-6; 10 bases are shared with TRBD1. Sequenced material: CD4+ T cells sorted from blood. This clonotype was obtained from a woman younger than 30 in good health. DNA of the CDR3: TGCAGTGCTCAAGGGACAGGGGACGCCAATTCACCCCTCCACTTT. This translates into CSAQGTGDANSPLHF.